This T cell receptor beta chain was captured in a study of Ad26.COV2.S vaccination and SARS-CoV-2 variants. Germline lookup yields CDR1 KGHSH and CDR2 LQKENI. This CDR3 has 14 residues. V lost 3 bases and J 7 bases, leaving 13 bases between the germline ends. This sample's treatment: 15 to 20 received Ad26.COV2.S at low or high dose, single or two shots; roughly 5 received placebo; per-sample allocation not given. Samples analyzed were those drawn on day 63 after the first vaccine or placebo injection. Using immunoSEQ multiplex PCR, the repertoire was profiled, and TCRdb retains in-frame clones only, with some absent. The data contain about 680,000 clones, around 89% of them singletons. This clone came up once.

This TCR was recovered from a person between 18 and 60 years old who received the Ad26.COV2.S COVID-19 vaccine or a placebo. The material was peripheral blood, obtained in a trial of Ad26.COV2.S vaccine versus placebo. The chain is built from TRBV18 and TRBJ1-5; D may be TRBD1 (6 bases). In DNA, the CDR3 is TGTGCCAGCTCACCGAACAGGGACAACCAGCCCCAGCATTTT. This gives the protein CASSPNRDNQPQHF.